The source of this T cell receptor beta chain is a study of control samples from healthy donors and cancer patients. Sequencing was performed with immunoSEQ multiplex PCR; in TCRdb, only in-frame clones are kept and a portion is missing. The sample records about 100,000 clones, 85% to 90% being singletons. Sequencing input: blood. The sequence came from a man younger than 45 in good health.

The CDR3 coding sequence is TGTGCCAGCAGTGAGGGGGACATGCTCACTGAAGCTTTCTTT. This codes for CASSEGDMLTEAFF. V is TRBV2 and J is TRBJ1-1; D is perhaps TRBD1 (6 bases). CDR1 SNHLY and CDR2 FYNNEI come from the germline V gene. The CDR3 is 14 residues long. Deletions cut 3 bases from V and 4 bases from J, with 12 bases between.